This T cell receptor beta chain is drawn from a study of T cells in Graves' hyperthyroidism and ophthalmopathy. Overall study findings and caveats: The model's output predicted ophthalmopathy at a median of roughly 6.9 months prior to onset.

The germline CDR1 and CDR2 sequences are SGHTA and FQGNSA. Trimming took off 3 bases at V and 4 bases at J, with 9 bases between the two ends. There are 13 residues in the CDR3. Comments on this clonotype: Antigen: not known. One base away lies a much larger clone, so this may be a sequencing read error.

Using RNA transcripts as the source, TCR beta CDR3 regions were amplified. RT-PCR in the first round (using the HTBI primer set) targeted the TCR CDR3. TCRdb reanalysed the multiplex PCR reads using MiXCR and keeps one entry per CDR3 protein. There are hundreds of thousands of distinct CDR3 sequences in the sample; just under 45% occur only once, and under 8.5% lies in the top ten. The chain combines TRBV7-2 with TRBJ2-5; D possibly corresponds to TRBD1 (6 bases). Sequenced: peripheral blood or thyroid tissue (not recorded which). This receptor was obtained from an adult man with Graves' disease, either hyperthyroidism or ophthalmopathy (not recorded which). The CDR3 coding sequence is TGTGCCAGCAGCTTGATGGGGGCAGAGACCCAGTACTTC. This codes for CASSLMGAETQYF.